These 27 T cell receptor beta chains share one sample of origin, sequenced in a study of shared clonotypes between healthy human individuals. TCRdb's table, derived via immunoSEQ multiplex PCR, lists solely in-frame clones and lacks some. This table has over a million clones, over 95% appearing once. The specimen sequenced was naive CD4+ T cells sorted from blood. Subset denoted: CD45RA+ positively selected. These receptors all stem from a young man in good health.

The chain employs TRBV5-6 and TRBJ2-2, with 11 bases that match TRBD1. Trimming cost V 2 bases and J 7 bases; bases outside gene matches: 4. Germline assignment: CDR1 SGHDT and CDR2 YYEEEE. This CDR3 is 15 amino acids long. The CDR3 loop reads CASSFGQGAIGELFF. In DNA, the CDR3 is TGTGCCAGCAGCTTCGGACAGGGGGCGATCGGGGAGCTGTTTTTT. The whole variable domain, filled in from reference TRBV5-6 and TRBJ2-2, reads DAGVTQSPTHLIKTRGQQVTLRCSPKSGHDTVSWYQQALGQGPQFIFQYYEEEERQRGNFPDRFSGHQFPNYSSELNVNALLLGDSALYLCASSFGQGAIGELFFGEGSRLTVL.

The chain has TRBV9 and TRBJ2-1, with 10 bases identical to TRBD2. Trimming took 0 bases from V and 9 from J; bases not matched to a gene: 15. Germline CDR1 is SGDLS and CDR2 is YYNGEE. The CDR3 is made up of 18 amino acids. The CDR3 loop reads CASSVVGASGSFPAEQFF. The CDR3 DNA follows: TGTGCCAGCAGCGTAGTAGGGGCTAGCGGGAGTTTCCCCGCTGAGCAGTTCTTC.

The CDR3 reads CASFRDRGTYEQYF. The CDR3 DNA reads as TGTGCCAGCTTTCGGGACAGGGGAACTTACGAGCAGTACTTC. The chain joins TRBV2 to TRBJ2-7; TRBD1 matches at 10 bases. CDR3 size: 14 residues. Germline V lookup: CDR1 SNHLY, CDR2 FYNNEI. V dropped 8 bases and J dropped 4; count of bases not matched to a gene: 8.

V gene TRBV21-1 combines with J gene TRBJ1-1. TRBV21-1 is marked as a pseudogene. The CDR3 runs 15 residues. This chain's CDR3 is CASSKDLRDLPEAFF. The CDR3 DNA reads TGTGCCAGCAGCAAAGACCTACGGGACCTCCCTGAAGCTTTCTTT.

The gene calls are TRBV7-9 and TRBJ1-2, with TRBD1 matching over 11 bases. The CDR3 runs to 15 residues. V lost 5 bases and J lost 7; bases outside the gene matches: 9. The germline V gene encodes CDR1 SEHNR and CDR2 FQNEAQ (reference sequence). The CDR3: CASSPRTGGGGGYTF. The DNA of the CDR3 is TGTGCCAGCAGCCCCCGGACAGGGGGCGGGGGTGGCTACACCTTC.

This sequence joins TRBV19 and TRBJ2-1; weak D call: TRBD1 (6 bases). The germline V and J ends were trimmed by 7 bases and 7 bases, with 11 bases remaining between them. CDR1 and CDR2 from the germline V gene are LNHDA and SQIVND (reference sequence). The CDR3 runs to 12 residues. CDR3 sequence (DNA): TGTGCCAGTACCCGGACAGAGAATGAGCAGTTCTTC. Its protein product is CASTRTENEQFF.

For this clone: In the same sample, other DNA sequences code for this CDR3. The CDR3 sequence is CASSPGRGRGELFF. CDR3 in DNA: TGTGCCAGCAGCCCGGGTCGGGGTAGGGGGGAGCTGTTTTTT. This chain connects TRBV9 to TRBJ2-2, with TRBD2 as a possible D gene (5 bases). V was clipped by 4 bases and J by 8 bases, with 15 bases between them. Germline CDR1 is SGDLS and CDR2 is YYNGEE. The CDR3 sequence is 14 residues long.

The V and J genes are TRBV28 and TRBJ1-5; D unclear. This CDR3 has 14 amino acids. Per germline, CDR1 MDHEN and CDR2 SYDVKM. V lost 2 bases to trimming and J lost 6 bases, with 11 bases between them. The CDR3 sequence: CASSLRMRVQPQHF. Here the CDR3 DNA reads TGTGCCAGCAGTTTAAGGATGCGGGTTCAGCCCCAGCATTTT.

CDR3: CASSEGATGEQYF. CDR3 nucleotide sequence: TGTGCCAGCAGTGAAGGAGCTACGGGGGAGCAGTACTTC. The chain joins TRBV2 to TRBJ2-7, with a possible D match to TRBD2 (5 bases). The CDR3 extends over 13 amino acids. V gave up 1 base and J gave up 7 bases, with 11 bases separating them. Germline V gives CDR1 SNHLY, CDR2 FYNNEI.

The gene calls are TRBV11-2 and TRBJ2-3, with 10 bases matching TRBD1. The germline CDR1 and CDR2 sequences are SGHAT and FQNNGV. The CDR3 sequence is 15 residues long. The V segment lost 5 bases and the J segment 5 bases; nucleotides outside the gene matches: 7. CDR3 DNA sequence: TGTGCCAGCAGCCAACCGGGACAGGGGAAAGATACGCAGTATTTT. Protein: CASSQPGQGKDTQYF. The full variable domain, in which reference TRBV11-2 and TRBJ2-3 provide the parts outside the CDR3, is EAGVAQSPRYKIIEKRQSVAFWCNPISGHATLYWYQQILGQGPKLLIQFQNNGVVDDSQLPKDRFSAERLKGVDSTLKIQPAKLEDSAVYLCASSQPGQGKDTQYFGPGTRLTVL.

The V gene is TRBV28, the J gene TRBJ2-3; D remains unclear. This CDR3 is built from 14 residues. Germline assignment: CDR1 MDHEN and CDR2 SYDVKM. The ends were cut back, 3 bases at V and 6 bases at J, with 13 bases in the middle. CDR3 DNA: TGTGCCAGCAGTTTTGTCACTTTATGGGATACGCAGTATTTT. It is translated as CASSFVTLWDTQYF.

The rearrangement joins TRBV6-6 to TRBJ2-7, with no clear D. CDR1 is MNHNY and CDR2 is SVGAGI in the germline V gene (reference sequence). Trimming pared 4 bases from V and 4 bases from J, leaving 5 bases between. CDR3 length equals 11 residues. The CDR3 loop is CASSFGYEQYF. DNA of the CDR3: TGTGCCAGCAGTTTCGGGTACGAGCAGTACTTC.

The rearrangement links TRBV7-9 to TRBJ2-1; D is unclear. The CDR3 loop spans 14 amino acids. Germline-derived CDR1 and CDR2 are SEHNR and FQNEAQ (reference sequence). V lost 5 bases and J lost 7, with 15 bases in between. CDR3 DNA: TGTGCCAGCAGCCGCCGAGAGTTGCGTAATGAGCAGTTCTTC. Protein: CASSRRELRNEQFF.

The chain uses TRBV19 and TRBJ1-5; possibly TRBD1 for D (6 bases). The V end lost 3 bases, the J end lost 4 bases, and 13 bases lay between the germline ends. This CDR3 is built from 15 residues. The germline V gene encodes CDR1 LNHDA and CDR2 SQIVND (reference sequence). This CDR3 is CASSIGGPGNQPQHF. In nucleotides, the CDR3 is TGTGCCAGTAGTATCGGGGGCCCTGGGAATCAGCCCCAGCATTTT.

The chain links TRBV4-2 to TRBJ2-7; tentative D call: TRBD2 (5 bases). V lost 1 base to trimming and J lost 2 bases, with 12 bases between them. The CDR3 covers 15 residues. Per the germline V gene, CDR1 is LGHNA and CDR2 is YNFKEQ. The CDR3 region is CASSQGSGLPYEQYF. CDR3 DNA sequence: TGTGCCAGCAGCCAAGGAAGCGGATTACCCTACGAGCAGTACTTC.

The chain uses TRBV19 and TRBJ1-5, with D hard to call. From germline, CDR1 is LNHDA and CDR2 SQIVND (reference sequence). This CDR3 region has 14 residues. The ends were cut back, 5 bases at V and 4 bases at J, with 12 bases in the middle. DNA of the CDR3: TGTGCCAGTAGTGTAACCATAGATAATCAGCCCCAGCATTTT. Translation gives CASSVTIDNQPQHF.

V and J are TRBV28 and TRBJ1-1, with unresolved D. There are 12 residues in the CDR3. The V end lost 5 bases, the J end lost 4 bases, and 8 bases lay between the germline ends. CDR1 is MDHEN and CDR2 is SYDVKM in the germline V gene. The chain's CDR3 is CASSPVGTEAFF. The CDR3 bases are TGTGCCAGCAGTCCCGTCGGCACTGAAGCTTTCTTT.

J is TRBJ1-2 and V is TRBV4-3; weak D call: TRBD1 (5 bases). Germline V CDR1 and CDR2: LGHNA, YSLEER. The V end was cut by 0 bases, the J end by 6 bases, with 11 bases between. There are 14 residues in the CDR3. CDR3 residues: CASSQEGGFNGYTF. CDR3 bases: TGCGCCAGCAGCCAAGAGGGGGGTTTTAATGGCTACACCTTC.

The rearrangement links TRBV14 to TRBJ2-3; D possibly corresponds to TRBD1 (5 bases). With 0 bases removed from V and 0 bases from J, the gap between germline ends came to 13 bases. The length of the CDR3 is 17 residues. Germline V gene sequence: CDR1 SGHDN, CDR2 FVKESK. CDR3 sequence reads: CASSQDSADTSTDTQYF. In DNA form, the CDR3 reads TGTGCCAGCAGCCAAGATTCCGCGGACACTAGCACAGATACGCAGTATTTT.

In DNA, the CDR3 is TGTGCCAGCAGCCTCCCGGCCGGGGGACAAGGAAAAAACATTCAGTACTTC. Protein sequence: CASSLPAGGQGKNIQYF. The chain is built from TRBV7-9 and TRBJ2-4; possibly TRBD1 or TRBD2 for D (6 bases each). Germline CDR1 and CDR2: SEHNR and FQNEAQ (reference sequence). This CDR3 has 17 amino acids. V lost 5 bases, J lost 4 bases, and 21 bases lay in between.

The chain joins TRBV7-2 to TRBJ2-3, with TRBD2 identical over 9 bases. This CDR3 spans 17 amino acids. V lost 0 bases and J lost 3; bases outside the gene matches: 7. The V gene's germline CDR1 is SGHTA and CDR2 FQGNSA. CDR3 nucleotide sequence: TGTGCCAGCAGCTTAGCGGGAGCGGGAGGTGGAACAGATACGCAGTATTTT. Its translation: CASSLAGAGGGTDTQYF.

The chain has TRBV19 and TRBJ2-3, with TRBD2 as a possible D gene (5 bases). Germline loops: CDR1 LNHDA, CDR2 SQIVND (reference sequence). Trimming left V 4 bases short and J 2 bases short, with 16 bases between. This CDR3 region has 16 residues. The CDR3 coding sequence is TGTGCCAGTAGTACGGTCTGGGCGGGCTTCACAGATACGCAGTATTTT. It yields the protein CASSTVWAGFTDTQYF.

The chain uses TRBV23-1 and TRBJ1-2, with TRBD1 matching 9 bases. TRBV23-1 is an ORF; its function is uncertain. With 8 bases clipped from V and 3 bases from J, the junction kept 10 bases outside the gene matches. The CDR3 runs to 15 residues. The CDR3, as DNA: TGCGCCAGCGACCCCCGGGACAGGGAGGACTATGGCTACACCTTC. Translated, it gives CASDPRDREDYGYTF.

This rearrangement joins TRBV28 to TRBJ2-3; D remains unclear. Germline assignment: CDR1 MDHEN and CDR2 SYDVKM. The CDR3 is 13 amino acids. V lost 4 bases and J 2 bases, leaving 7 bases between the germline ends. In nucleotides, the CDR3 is TGTGCCAGCAGTTCCCGTAACACAGATACGCAGTATTTT. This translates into CASSSRNTDTQYF.

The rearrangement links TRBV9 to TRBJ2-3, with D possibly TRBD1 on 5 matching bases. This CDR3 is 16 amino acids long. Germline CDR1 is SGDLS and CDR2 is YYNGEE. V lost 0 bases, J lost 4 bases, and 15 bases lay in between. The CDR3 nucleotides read TGTGCCAGCAGCGTAGGCATAGGAGTAGGGGCAGATACGCAGTATTTT. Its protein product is CASSVGIGVGADTQYF.

The CDR3 spells CASSLDTQYF. The CDR3 DNA is TGTGCCAGCAGCTTAGATACGCAGTATTTT. The V gene is TRBV7-9, the J gene TRBJ2-3; D not certain. Trimming stripped 1 base from V and 7 bases from J, with 0 bases between. The CDR3 covers 10 residues. Germline V gene sequence: CDR1 SEHNR, CDR2 FQNEAQ (reference sequence).

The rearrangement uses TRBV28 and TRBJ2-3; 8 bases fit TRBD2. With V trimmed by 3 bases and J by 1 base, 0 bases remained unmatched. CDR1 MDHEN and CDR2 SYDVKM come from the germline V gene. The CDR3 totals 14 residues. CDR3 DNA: TGTGCCAGCAGTTTTAGCGGGGGCACAGATACGCAGTATTTT. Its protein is CASSFSGGTDTQYF.